The TCR beta chain described here comes from a study of T cell repertoires in ileal Crohn's disease (dated by TCRdb to about 2019). Regarding the study in general: Median disease duration was around eight years, and about a third of patients were identified as active smokers at the time of surgery. A total of 171 mucosal samples from some 50 patients were sequenced, collected from several sites on the surgical specimen as well as at postoperative endoscopy. For commercial TCRB immunosequencing, roughly 0.5 micrograms of biopsy DNA were submitted for each sample. Roughly half of the patients were given postoperative therapy, with about 17 on anti-TNF agents and 10 to 12 on thiopurines. Every patient underwent surgery because of a complication, which was stricturing disease in approximately 60% and penetrating disease in roughly 39%. Endoscopic postoperative recurrence was defined by a Rutgeerts score above i0. TCR repertoire analysis was done in a few dozen Crohn's disease patients from a prospective multicentre cohort. Biopsies taken from the proximal margin of the surgical specimen made up the MI samples. The study was conducted in parallel with a multicentre cohort built to find predictors of early endoscopic recurrence after ileocolonic resection.

The junction carries 12 bases between V and J, which are trimmed by 6 bases and 4 bases respectively. Inclusive of the bounding cysteine and phenylalanine, the CDR3 is 13 residues long. Only the CDR3 portion is preserved as DNA: 39 bases, with reading frame beginning at the first base. From the germline V gene, CDR1 is MNHEY and CDR2 is SVGAGI. What the research found in general, with its limitations: Only a subgroup of patients, of unstated size, had mucosal CD4 and CD8 T cells sorted and sequenced. Endoscopic recurrence was linked to a higher percentage of high-frequency clones at surgery, and recurrence occurred in every patient whose clonality exceeded 26.8% (18/57). Compared with non-smokers, patients who were active smokers at surgery showed a significantly higher proportion of clonal expansions (about 25% vs 18%, p=0.02). Sorted CD8 T cells carried more high-frequency clones than CD4 T cells, suggesting mucosal expansions were mainly CD8.

To prepare the library, the immunoSEQ multiplex PCR assay was applied. A two-step, amplification bias-controlled multiplex PCR was used by Adaptive Biotechnology to amplify CDR3 regions from genomic DNA. The first PCR used primers for every V and J gene segment; the second PCR added barcodes and Illumina adapters. An Illumina instrument was used to sequence the CDR3 libraries. On the study's bioinformatics: Analysis combined the vendor-provided pipelines with custom analysis of raw data in R/Bioconductor under R version 3.3.0. Clonality, ranging from 0 to 1, was calculated as the inverse of the normalised Shannon entropy of all productive clones. High-frequency clones were defined as the share of the repertoire taken up by the top 100 clones, keeping only clones that passed a 95% confidence test. Repertoire diversity was measured with the Simpson index, and overlap between samples was measured with the Morisita-Horn index. In its TCRdb copy, this immuneACCESS table keeps in-frame sequences only and misses some clones. Where compared with another copy, unresolved V genes explain less than half of these, and the others have no known cause. Clone size and the V and J calls come from that table; the DNA yielded D and trimming. Present in this sample are approximately 7,000 clones, 74% of which were seen just once. Around 8.6% of the sample is taken by the ten largest.

Regarding this clone: The specificity of this receptor is unknown. No base-level quality is on record; no much larger clone is a single base apart.

Reading the label with the study, this specimen's time point is: proximal margin of the surgical specimen (macroscopically non-inflamed). Adults with ileal or ileocolonic Crohn's disease for whom ileocolonic resection was indicated were considered eligible. Before DNA extraction, whole ileal mucosal biopsies were kept frozen at -80 degrees C. Genomic DNA was isolated from frozen whole biopsies using a TRizol-based method, and the DNA was quantified with a NanoDrop 2000 spectrophotometer. The V gene is TRBV6-5 and the J gene is TRBJ1-1; the D gene is possibly TRBD1, with 6 bases matching. Sequencing input: ileal tissue. The sequence came from an adult with Crohn's disease. The CDR3 corresponds to CASSYQGSTEAFF. The DNA sequence reads TGTGCCAGCAGCTATCAGGGGTCCACTGAAGCTTTCTTT.